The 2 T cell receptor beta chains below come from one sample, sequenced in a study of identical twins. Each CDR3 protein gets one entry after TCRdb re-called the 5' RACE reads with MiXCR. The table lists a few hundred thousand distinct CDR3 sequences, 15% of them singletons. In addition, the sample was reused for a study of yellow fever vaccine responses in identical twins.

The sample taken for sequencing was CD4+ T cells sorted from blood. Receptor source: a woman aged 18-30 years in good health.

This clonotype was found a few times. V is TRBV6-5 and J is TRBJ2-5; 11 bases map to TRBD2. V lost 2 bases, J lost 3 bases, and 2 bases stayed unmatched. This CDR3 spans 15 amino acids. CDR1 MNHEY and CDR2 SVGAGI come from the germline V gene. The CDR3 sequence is CASSYGLAGKETQYF. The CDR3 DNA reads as TGTGCCAGCAGTTACGGACTAGCGGGTAAAGAGACCCAGTACTTC.

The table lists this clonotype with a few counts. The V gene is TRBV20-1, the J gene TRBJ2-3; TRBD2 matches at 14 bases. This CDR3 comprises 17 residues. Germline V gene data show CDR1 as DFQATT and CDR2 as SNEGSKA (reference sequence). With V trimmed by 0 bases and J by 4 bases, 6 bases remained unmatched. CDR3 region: CSARDGGLAGAADTQYF. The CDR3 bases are TGCAGTGCTAGAGACGGGGGACTAGCGGGAGCCGCAGATACGCAGTATTTT.